This T cell receptor (beta chain) originates from a study of blood T cell repertoires in COVID-19. Study overall: PBMCs, B-cell-depleted T cells, or T cells provided the cDNA or gDNA that made up the material.

Followed longitudinally, the Seattle patients had been enrolled during active infection. Per the study methods: Counts of nucleated cells, estimated from reference gene primer amplification, were obtained. TCRdb's table, derived via immunoSEQ multiplex PCR, lists solely in-frame clones and lacks some. V and J calls and clone size are given by that table; D and trimming were obtained from the DNA. The sample consists of 200,000 to 250,000 clones, around 84% of them appearing once. The receptor was derived from a woman of 80 years or more with COVID-19, enrolled during active disease. The source material was peripheral blood.

CDR3 nucleotide sequence: TGTGCCAGCAGTCCCGAGTCCCTTAACTATGGCTACACCTTC. Residues: CASSPESLNYGYTF. The V gene is TRBV6-4, the J gene TRBJ1-2; no clear D. The CDR3 runs to 14 residues. Trimming stripped 5 bases from V and 1 base from J, with 11 bases between. Germline assignment: CDR1 MRHNA and CDR2 SNTAGT.